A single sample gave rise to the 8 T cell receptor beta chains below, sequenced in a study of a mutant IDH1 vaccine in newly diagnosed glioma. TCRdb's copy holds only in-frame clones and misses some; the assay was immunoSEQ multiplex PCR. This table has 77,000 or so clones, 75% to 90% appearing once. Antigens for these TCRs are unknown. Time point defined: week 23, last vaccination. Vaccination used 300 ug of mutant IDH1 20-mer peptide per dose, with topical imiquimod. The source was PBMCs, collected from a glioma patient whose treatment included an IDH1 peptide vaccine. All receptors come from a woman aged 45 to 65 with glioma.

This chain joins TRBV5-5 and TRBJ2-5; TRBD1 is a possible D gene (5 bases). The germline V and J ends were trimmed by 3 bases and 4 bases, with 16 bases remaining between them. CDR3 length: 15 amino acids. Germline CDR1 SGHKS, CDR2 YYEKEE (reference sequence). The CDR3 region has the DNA TGTGCCAGCAGCTCCGGGTTGACAGTACCAGAGACCCAGTACTTC. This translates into CASSSGLTVPETQYF. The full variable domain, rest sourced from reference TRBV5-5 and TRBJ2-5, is DAGVTQSPTHLIKTRGQQVTLRCSPISGHKSVSWYQQVLGQGPQFIFQYYEKEERGRGNFPDRFSARQFPNYSSELNVNALLLGDSALYLCASSSGLTVPETQYFGPGTRLLVL.

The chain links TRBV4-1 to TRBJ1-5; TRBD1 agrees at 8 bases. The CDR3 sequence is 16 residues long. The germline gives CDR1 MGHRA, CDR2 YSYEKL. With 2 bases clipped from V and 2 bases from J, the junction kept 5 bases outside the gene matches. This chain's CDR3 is CASSQYDRGGNQPQHF. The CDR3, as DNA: TGCGCCAGCAGCCAATACGACAGGGGCGGCAATCAGCCCCAGCATTTT.

For the CDR3, the DNA is TGTGCCAGCAGTGCACAGGGAAACATTCAGTACTTC. Translated: CASSAQGNIQYF. The J gene is TRBJ2-4, the V gene TRBV25-1, with TRBD1 as a possible D gene (6 bases). Germline CDR1 MGHDK, CDR2 SYGVNS. Trimming took 4 bases from V and 6 from J, leaving 7 bases between them. This CDR3 region has 12 residues.

The CDR3 sequence: CASWDRANDSNQPQHF. For the CDR3, the DNA is TGTGCCAGCTGGGACAGGGCGAATGATAGCAATCAGCCCCAGCATTTT. V gene TRBV19 combines with J gene TRBJ1-5; 9 bases map to TRBD1. The CDR3 covers 16 residues. Germline CDR1 reads LNHDA; CDR2 reads SQIVND (reference sequence). After removal of 9 bases from V and 0 bases from J, the junction contained 9 bases not matched to a gene.

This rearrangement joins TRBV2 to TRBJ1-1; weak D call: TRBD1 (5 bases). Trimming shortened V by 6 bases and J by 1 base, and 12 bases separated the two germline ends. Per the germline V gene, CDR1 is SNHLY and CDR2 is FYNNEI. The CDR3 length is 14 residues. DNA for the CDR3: TGTGCCAGCAGCTGGTTTACAGGGAACACTGAAGCTTTCTTT. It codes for CASSWFTGNTEAFF.

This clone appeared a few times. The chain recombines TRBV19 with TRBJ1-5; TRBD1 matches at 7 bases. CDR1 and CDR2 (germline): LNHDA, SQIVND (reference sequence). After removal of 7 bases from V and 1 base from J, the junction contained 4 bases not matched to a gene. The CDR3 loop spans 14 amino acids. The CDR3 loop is CASTPDRSNQPQHF. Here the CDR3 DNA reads TGTGCCAGTACCCCGGACAGGAGCAATCAGCCCCAGCATTTT.

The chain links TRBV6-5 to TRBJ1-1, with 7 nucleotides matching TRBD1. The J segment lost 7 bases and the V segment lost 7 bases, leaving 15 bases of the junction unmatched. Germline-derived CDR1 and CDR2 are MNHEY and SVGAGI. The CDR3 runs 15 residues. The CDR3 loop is CASTRQVAGGFEAFF. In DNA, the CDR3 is TGTGCCAGCACCAGACAGGTGGCAGGGGGGTTTGAAGCTTTCTTT.

This CDR3 is CATSRDEGTSSYEQYF. The CDR3 DNA reads TGTGCCACCAGCAGAGATGAGGGGACTAGCTCCTACGAGCAGTACTTC. This chain links TRBV15 with TRBJ2-7, with 8 bases aligning to TRBD2. CDR1 LNHNV and CDR2 YYDKDF come from the germline V gene (reference sequence). The junction had 4 bases not matched to a gene; V was cut back by 0 bases and J by 0 bases. This CDR3 contains 16 residues. Complete variable domain (other parts from reference TRBV15 and TRBJ2-7): DAMVIQNPRYQVTQFGKPVTLSCSQTLNHNVMYWYQQKSSQAPKLLFHYYDKDFNNEADTPDNFQSRRPNTSFCFLDIRSPGLGDTAMYLCATSRDEGTSSYEQYFGPGTRLTVT.